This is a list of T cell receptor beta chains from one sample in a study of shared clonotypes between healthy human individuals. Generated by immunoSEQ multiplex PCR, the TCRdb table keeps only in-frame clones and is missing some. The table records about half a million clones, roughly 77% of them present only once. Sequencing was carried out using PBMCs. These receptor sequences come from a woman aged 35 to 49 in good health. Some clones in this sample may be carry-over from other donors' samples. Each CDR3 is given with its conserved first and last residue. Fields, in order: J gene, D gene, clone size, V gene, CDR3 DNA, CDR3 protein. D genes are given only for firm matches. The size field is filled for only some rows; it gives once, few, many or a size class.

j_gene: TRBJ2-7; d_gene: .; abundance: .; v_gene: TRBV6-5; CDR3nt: TGTGCCAGCAGTCTTGACAGGTGGGAGCAGTACTTC; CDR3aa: CASSLDRWEQYF
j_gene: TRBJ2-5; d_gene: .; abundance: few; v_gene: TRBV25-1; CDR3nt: TGTGCCAGCAGTGAACTCGTGGAAGAGACCCAGTACTTC; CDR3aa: CASSELVEETQYF
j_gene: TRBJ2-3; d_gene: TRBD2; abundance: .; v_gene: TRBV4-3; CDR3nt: TGCGCCAGCAGCCAAATAGCGGGATCTTTGAGGGGAGATACGCAGTATTTT; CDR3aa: CASSQIAGSLRGDTQYF
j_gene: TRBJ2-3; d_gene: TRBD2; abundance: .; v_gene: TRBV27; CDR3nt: TGTGCCAGCAGTTTATATGGCGGGAGTCCCTCGTTAGATACGCAGTATTTT; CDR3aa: CASSLYGGSPSLDTQYF
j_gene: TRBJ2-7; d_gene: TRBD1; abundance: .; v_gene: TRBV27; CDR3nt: TGTGCTAGCAGTTCCGGGGACAGAACCTACGAGCAGTACTTC; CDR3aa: CASSSGDRTYEQYF
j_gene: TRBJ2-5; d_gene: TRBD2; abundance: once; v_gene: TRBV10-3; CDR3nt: TGTGCCATCAGAGGGATAGCGGGAGGGCCGGGAGAAGAGACCCAGTACTTC; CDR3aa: CAIRGIAGGPGEETQYF
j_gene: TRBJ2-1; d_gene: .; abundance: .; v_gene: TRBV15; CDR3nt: TGTGCCACCAGCAGAGGCGCCCTAAGGAGGGACAATGAGCAGTTCTTC; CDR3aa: CATSRGALRRDNEQFF
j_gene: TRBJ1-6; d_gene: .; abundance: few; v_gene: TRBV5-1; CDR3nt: TGCGCCAGCAGCGTCGAGAGAGTTAGAAATTCACCCCTCCACTTT; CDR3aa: CASSVERVRNSPLHF
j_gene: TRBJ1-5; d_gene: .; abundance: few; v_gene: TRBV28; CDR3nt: TGTGCCAGCAGTTCATACAGGGTAGGAAGCAATCAGCCCCAGCATTTT; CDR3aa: CASSSYRVGSNQPQHF
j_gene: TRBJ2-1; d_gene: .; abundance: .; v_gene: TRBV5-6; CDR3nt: TGTGCCAGCAGCTTCTCACCACCCAATGAGCAGTTCTTC; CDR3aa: CASSFSPPNEQFF
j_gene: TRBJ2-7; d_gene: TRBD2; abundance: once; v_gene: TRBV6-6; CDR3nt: TGTGCCAGCAGTCCAAATCCCGGGACTACCTACGAGCAGTACTTC; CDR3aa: CASSPNPGTTYEQYF
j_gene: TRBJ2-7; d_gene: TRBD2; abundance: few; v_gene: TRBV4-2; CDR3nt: TGTGCCAGCAGCCAATCGGTATCGCGGGAGATTCTCTACGAGCAGTACTTC; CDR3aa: CASSQSVSREILYEQYF
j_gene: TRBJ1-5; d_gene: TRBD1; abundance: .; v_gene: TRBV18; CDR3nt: TGTGCCAGCTCGATGTGGGACAGGGCCACGAGCAATCAGCCCCAGCATTTT; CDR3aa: CASSMWDRATSNQPQHF
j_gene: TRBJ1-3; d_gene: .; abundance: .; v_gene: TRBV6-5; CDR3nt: TGTGCCAGCAGTTACTCGATTCTGGCCCCCGGCTATTTT; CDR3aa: CASSYSILAPGYF